This is a list of T cell receptor beta chains from one sample in a study of T cells in Graves' hyperthyroidism and ophthalmopathy. TCRdb re-analysed the multiplex PCR reads in MiXCR, keeping a single row per CDR3 protein. The sample has about 200,000 distinct CDR3 sequences, 17% seen once. Material: blood. These receptors all come from a woman aged 45-60 years with Graves' hyperthyroidism. The conserved cysteine and the conserved F or W are not part of the CDR3 here.

j_call v_call cdr3_length cdr3_aa
TRBJ1-5 TRBV29-1 11 SVGQGPTQPQH
TRBJ2-1 TRBV30 12 AWIGASGWDEQF
TRBJ2-4 TRBV29-1 9 SVDSQNIQY
TRBJ2-1 TRBV28 13 ASIPAGRSPNEQF
TRBJ1-2 TRBV15 11 ATRTDGVLGYT
TRBJ2-2 TRBV28 16 ASSWRLAGGPKTGELF
TRBJ2-3 TRBV30 11 AWRTRPIWAQY
TRBJ1-1 TRBV5-6 12 ASRPKGRNTEAF
TRBJ2-1 TRBV20-1 11 SKPTSSYNEQF
TRBJ2-1 TRBV5-1 15 ASSFGPGGSSYNEQF
TRBJ2-7 TRBV2 13 ASKSDRGEIYEQY
TRBJ2-7 TRBV14 13 ASSHSRDLAYEQY
TRBJ1-5 TRBV12-3/TRBV12-4 12 ASSRTGVNQPQH
TRBJ2-5 TRBV13 12 ASSARQGLETQY
TRBJ1-1 TRBV12-3/TRBV12-4 14 ASSREQGAGDTEAF
TRBJ2-1 TRBV5-1 11 ASSLEQDNEQF
TRBJ2-2 TRBV7-8 11 ASSIQGHGELF
TRBJ1-1 TRBV11-2 13 ASSQGQGEGTEAF
TRBJ1-1 TRBV2 13 ASSEEGTGVAEAF
TRBJ2-1 TRBV10-1 11 ASSVTTPGEQF
TRBJ1-1 TRBV3-1 14 ASSQARTGMNTEAF
TRBJ1-1 TRBV27 12 ASRGWAENTEAF
TRBJ1-4 TRBV10-3 13 AISGSPATNEKLF
TRBJ2-1 TRBV11-1 12 ASSLDNGRGEQF
TRBJ2-2 TRBV5-1 16 ASSVRLAGGTNTGELF
TRBJ1-2 TRBV30 13 AWSVGGARSYGYT
TRBJ1-2 TRBV28 20 ASSFPPRYFFGVTRGNYGYT
TRBJ1-4 TRBV18 11 ASSPRDREKLF
TRBJ2-3 TRBV7-8 14 ASSLGLAGAGDTQY
TRBJ2-5 TRBV7-8 15 ASSFVLGVSVGETQY
TRBJ1-6 TRBV7-3 13 ASSLGGLNNSPLH
TRBJ2-7 TRBV20-1 9 SASASYEQY
TRBJ1-3 TRBV28 15 ASSAVVGRSSGNTIY
TRBJ2-1 TRBV24-1 13 ATSQGLAGVGEQF
TRBJ2-7 TRBV20-1 12 SAHTPGLDYEQY
TRBJ1-4 TRBV7-9 13 ASRNDQGANEKLF
TRBJ2-3 TRBV28 12 ASSQDPGEDTQY
TRBJ2-6 TRBV2 14 ASSDPGDLRANVLT
TRBJ2-7 TRBV20-1 17 SASLQGLAGDHLNYEQY
TRBJ1-2 TRBV20-1 12 SATGQGASYGYT
TRBJ2-1 TRBV7-8 13 ASSIEGEMYNEQF
TRBJ2-1 TRBV20-1 12 SAREVGLYNEQF
TRBJ2-1 TRBV20-1 14 SARVGLAGAANEQF
TRBJ1-1 TRBV19 14 ASSIDSTGVGTEAF
TRBJ2-7 TRBV7-9 12 ASSLIEGINEQY
TRBJ2-3 TRBV20-1 14 SAYIRRAGSTDTQY
TRBJ2-5 TRBV7-8 12 ASSSRITEETQY
TRBJ1-1 TRBV29-1 9 SVDLVAEAF
TRBJ2-3 TRBV3-1 14 ASSHGLAGTTDTQY